The 3 T cell receptor beta chains listed next were all sequenced from one sample in a study of T cell responses to AZD1222 COVID-19 vaccine. Measured with immunoSEQ multiplex PCR; TCRdb has only the in-frame clones, and not every one. The sample contains around 130,000 clones, 75% to 95% of which appear only once. The sample here was peripheral blood, taken 28 days after the second dose of the MenACWY control vaccine. All receptors derive from an adult who received the MenACWY meningococcal vaccine as a control.

This rearrangement joins TRBV12-3 or TRBV12-4 to TRBJ2-3, with D maybe TRBD2 (5 bases). V lost 3 bases and J 4 bases, leaving 8 bases between the germline ends. This CDR3 contains 13 residues. The DNA of the CDR3 is TGTGCCAGCAGTTTCGGGGTAGCAGATACGCAGTATTTT. Amino acid sequence: CASSFGVADTQYF.

This chain links TRBV3-1 (or the pseudogene TRBV3-2) with TRBJ2-3; TRBD2 agrees at 7 bases. After removal of 4 bases from V and 8 bases from J, the junction contained 6 bases not matched to a gene. The germline V gene has CDR1 LGHDT and CDR2 YNNKEL (reference sequence). This CDR3 has 13 residues. CDR3 DNA: TGTGCCAGCAGCCCTCTTGGGGAGGGTACGCAGTATTTT. Translated: CASSPLGEGTQYF.

The chain combines TRBV18 with TRBJ2-2; D possibly corresponds to TRBD1 (6 bases). The CDR3 sequence is 14 residues long. V lost 5 bases, J lost 6 bases, and 13 bases lay in between. From germline, CDR1 is KGHSH and CDR2 LQKENI. The CDR3 is CASSSFRGAGELFF. DNA of the CDR3: TGTGCCAGCTCATCGTTCAGGGGAGCCGGGGAGCTGTTTTTT.